This T cell receptor beta chain was recovered during a study of OX40 agonist ivuxolimab in advanced cancers. Overall study context: Aged roughly 23 to 90 with a mean of 60 years, they were about 78% male.

This clone was recorded once. TCRdb's table, derived via immunoSEQ multiplex PCR, lists solely in-frame clones and lacks some. The data show tens of thousands of clones, roughly 84% seen once. Autoimmune disease history or systemic immunosuppression disqualified patients. The V gene's germline CDR1 is SGHRS and CDR2 YFSETQ. Trimming at V came to 9 bases and at J to 1 base, leaving 8 bases not matched to a gene. The CDR3 length is 14 residues. This clonotype was obtained from an adult with an advanced solid tumor such as melanoma, head and neck, liver or kidney cancer. The sample here was CD4+ or CD8+ T cells sorted from blood, taken in a trial of the OX40 agonist ivuxolimab. The rearrangement uses TRBV5-1 and TRBJ2-3, with 7 bases lining up with TRBD2. CDR3 in DNA: TGCGCCACCCGAGGGGCGGGGGGCACAGATACGCAGTATTTT. It codes for CATRGAGGTDTQYF. Drawing the rest from reference TRBV5-1 and TRBJ2-3, the complete variable domain is KAGVTQTPRYLIKTRGQQVTLSCSPISGHRSVSWYQQTPGQGLQFLFEYFSETQRNKGNFPGRFSGRQFSNSRSEMNVSTLELGDSALYLCATRGAGGTDTQYFGPGTRLTVL.